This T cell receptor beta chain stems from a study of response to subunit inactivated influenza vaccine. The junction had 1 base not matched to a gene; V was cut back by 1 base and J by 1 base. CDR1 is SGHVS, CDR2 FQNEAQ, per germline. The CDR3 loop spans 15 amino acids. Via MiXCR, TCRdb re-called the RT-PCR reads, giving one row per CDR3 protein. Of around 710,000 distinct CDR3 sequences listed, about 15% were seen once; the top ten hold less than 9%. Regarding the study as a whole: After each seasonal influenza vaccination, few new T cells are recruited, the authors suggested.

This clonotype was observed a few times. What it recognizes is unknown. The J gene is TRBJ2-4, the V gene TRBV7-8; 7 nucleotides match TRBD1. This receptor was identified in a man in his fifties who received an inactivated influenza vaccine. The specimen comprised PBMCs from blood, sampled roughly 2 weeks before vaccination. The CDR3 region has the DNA TGTGCCAGCAGCTTAGAACAGGGGGCCAAAAACATTCAGTACTTC. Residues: CASSLEQGAKNIQYF.